A selection of T cell receptor beta chains follows, all from one sample in a study of cytomegalovirus exposure and HLA in healthy donors. The assay was immunoSEQ multiplex PCR, and TCRdb's table has in-frame clones only and misses some. Among roughly 180,000 clones listed, more than 75% were seen once. Sequencing input: PBMCs. The source is a man younger than 40 in good health and CMV-seropositive. CDR3s include the opening cysteine and the closing phenylalanine or tryptophan. The D gene is left open where the match is weak. Expanded clones get a size class; other rows say once, few or many, or leave the size out.

size	D	V	J	DNA	CDR3
NA	NA	TRBV27	TRBJ1-1	TGTGCCAGCAGTTTTTCGCCTGAGACTGAAGCTTTCTTT	CASSFSPETEAFF
NA	TRBD1	TRBV6-5	TRBJ2-5	TGTGCCAGCAGCCCCGGGACAGGGAAAGAGACCCAGTACTTC	CASSPGTGKETQYF
NA	NA	TRBV29-1	TRBJ1-1	TGCAGCGTTTTTGGGGGCGAAGTTGAAGCTTTCTTT	CSVFGGEVEAFF
NA	NA	TRBV7-9	TRBJ1-3	TGTGCCCCCGGGGGTGATTCTGGAAACACCATATATTTT	CAPGGDSGNTIYF
NA	NA	TRBV2	TRBJ2-1	TGTGCCAGCAGTGGACAGGTGCGGGGTATTAATGAGCAGTTCTTC	CASSGQVRGINEQFF
once	TRBD2	TRBV9	TRBJ2-3	TGTGCCAGCAGCCTTCGGGGTAGCGGGAGTCAAGATACGCAGTATTTT	CASSLRGSGSQDTQYF
NA	NA	TRBV6-1	TRBJ2-7	TGTGCCAGCAGTGTAAACTGGGGCCAGTTGGGCTACGAGCAGTACTTC	CASSVNWGQLGYEQYF
once	TRBD1	TRBV6-1	TRBJ1-5	TGTGCCAGCAGTTTCGACAGGGGTAGCAATCAGCCCCAGCATTTT	CASSFDRGSNQPQHF
NA	NA	TRBV7-2	TRBJ1-5	TGTGCCAGCAGCTTAAGTGTGAGCAATCAGCCCCAGCATTTT	CASSLSVSNQPQHF
NA	NA	TRBV4-1	TRBJ2-2	TGCGCCAGCAGCCACAGGGGGGACACCGGGGAGCTGTTTTTT	CASSHRGDTGELFF
NA	NA	TRBV5-4	TRBJ2-1	TGTGCCAGCAGCTCAGCAGAGAATGAGCAGTTCTTC	CASSSAENEQFF
NA	TRBD1	TRBV27	TRBJ2-1	TGTGCCAGCACCGCTGGGACAGGGGGAAACAATGAGCAGTTCTTC	CASTAGTGGNNEQFF
NA	NA	TRBV7-8	TRBJ1-1	TGTGCCAGCAGCTTATATACGCAGGGAGAGACTGAAGCTTTCTTT	CASSLYTQGETEAFF
NA	TRBD1	TRBV5-4	TRBJ2-7	TGTGCCAGCAGCTTGGCAGGGGGCTCCTACGAGCAGTACTTC	CASSLAGGSYEQYF
NA	NA	TRBV18	TRBJ2-5	TGTGCCAGCTCACGAGGCCAAGAGACCCAGTACTTC	CASSRGQETQYF
NA	NA	TRBV9	TRBJ2-5	TGTGCCAGCAGCAGACCCGGACTGGGGCAAGAGACCCAGTACTTC	CASSRPGLGQETQYF
NA	NA	TRBV6-6	TRBJ2-3	NA	CASILDRITDTQYF
NA	TRBD1	TRBV6-1	TRBJ2-7	TGTGCCAGCAGTGTGCCCGGGACAGACTCCTACGAGCAGTACTTC	CASSVPGTDSYEQYF
NA	TRBD2	TRBV29-1	TRBJ2-7	TGCAGCGTTGAGGGGAGGGCCGGCTACGAGCAGTACTTC	CSVEGRAGYEQYF
NA	NA	TRBV11-3	TRBJ1-1	TGTGCCAGCAGCTGGGGTGAACACACTGAAGCTTTCTTT	CASSWGEHTEAFF
NA	NA	TRBV5-1	TRBJ2-5	TGCGCCAGCAGCCGGAACTCCCAAGAGACCCAGTACTTC	CASSRNSQETQYF
NA	TRBD1	TRBV6-5	TRBJ1-4	TGTGCCAGCAGTGGGACAGGGAGGCAAGAAAAACTGTTTTTT	CASSGTGRQEKLFF
NA	NA	TRBV6-5	TRBJ2-7	TGTGCCAGCAGTTACTCGTTTGTCGGCACCTACGAGCAGTACTTC	CASSYSFVGTYEQYF
NA	TRBD1	TRBV6-7	TRBJ2-7	TGTGCCAGCAGTTACCCCGACAGGGCGATGGGATACGAGCAGTACTTC	CASSYPDRAMGYEQYF
NA	NA	TRBV7-9	TRBJ1-6	TGTGCCAGCAGGATCGGGAGCTCCTATAATTCACCCCTCCACTTT	CASRIGSSYNSPLHF
NA	TRBD1	TRBV7-2	TRBJ2-1	TGTGCCAGCAGCTTGATAGGGACGGACAGGGGATACAATGAGCAGTTCTTC	CASSLIGTDRGYNEQFF
NA	NA	TRBV7-9	TRBJ2-7	TGTGCCAGCAGCTTAGACGGGGCTCTCTACGAGCAGTACTTC	CASSLDGALYEQYF
NA	NA	TRBV7-6	TRBJ2-5	TGTGCCAGCAGCTTACCCCCCGACAGGCAAGAGACCCAGTACTTC	CASSLPPDRQETQYF
NA	NA	TRBV6-6	TRBJ2-1	TGTGCCAGCAGTTACCCTAACAACAGTGAGCAGTTCTTC	CASSYPNNSEQFF
NA	NA	TRBV18	TRBJ1-4	TGTGCCAGCTCACCACGGAAGGTTTCCACTAATGAAAAACTGTTTTTT	CASSPRKVSTNEKLFF
NA	NA	TRBV28	TRBJ1-1	TGTGCCAGCAGTTTACTTCGGGGGGCACGGACTGAAGCTTTCTTT	CASSLLRGARTEAFF
NA	TRBD2	TRBV9	TRBJ2-3	TGTGCCAGCAGCGTAGGTGGCGGGGGGTTTAGCACAGATACGCAGTATTTT	CASSVGGGGFSTDTQYF